This T cell receptor (beta chain) emerged from a study of T-cell reconstitution after alpha-beta-depleted transplantation in children. Overall study results and limits: About two months after transplant, alpha-beta T cells reportedly came from several hundred expanded graft clones. It was surviving recipient T cells and thymic progenitors that gave some patients high TCRbeta diversity at day 60. At one year after transplant, newly produced T cells mostly accounted for T-cell counts and diversity.

It was with unique molecular identifiers that the TCRbeta library was prepared. MiXCR was run by TCRdb on the PCR reads, yielding one entry per CDR3 protein. The profile shows approximately 190,000 distinct CDR3 sequences, roughly 8.1% of them singletons. CDR3 size: 14 residues. The V gene end was trimmed by 5 bases and the J gene end by 11 bases; junction bases not matched to a gene: 10. This clonotype came up many times. Its antigen is not identified. The rearrangement uses TRBV12-3 or TRBV12-4 and TRBJ1-5; 9 bases agree with TRBD1. This sample comprised PBMCs, mostly from graft donor cells, obtained 360 days after TCRalphabeta/CD19-depleted stem cell transplant. The TCR was taken from a male patient aged 2-15 years who had a stem cell transplant for acute myeloid leukemia, so the T cells may come from the graft donor. CDR3 sequence (DNA): TGTGCCAGCAGTCGAACAGGGGGCCCCGTTTCCCAGCATTTT. This codes for CASSRTGGPVSQHF.